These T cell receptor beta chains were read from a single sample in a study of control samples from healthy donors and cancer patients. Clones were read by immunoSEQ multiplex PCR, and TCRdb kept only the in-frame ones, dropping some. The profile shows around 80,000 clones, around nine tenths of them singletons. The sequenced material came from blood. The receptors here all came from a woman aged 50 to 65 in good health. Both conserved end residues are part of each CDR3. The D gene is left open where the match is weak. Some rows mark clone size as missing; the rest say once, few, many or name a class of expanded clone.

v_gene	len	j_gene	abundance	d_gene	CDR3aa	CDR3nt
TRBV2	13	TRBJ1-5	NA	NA	CASSEVRDQPQHF	TGTGCCAGCAGTGAAGTTAGGGACCAGCCCCAGCATTTT
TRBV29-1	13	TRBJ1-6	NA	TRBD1	CSVRQGENSPLHF	TGCAGCGTCCGACAGGGGGAGAATTCACCCCTCCACTTT
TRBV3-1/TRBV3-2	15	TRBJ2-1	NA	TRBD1	CASGLRDREENEQFF	TGTGCCAGCGGACTCCGGGACAGGGAAGAGAATGAGCAGTTCTTC
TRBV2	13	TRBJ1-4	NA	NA	CASFQEKGEKLFF	TGTGCCAGTTTTCAGGAAAAGGGTGAAAAACTGTTTTTT
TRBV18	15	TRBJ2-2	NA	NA	CASSPTVSRTGELFF	TGTGCCAGCTCCCCGACTGTGTCGCGCACCGGGGAGCTGTTTTTT
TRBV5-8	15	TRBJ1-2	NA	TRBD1	CASSTGTGANYGYTF	TGTGCCAGCAGTACCGGGACAGGGGCGAACTATGGCTACACCTTC
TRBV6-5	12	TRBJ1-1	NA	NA	CASSRVNTEAFF	TGTGCCAGCAGCCGGGTCAACACTGAAGCTTTCTTT
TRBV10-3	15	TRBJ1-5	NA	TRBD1	CAISDPGQGPQPQHF	TGTGCCATCAGTGACCCGGGACAGGGTCCTCAGCCCCAGCATTTT
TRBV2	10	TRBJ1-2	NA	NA	CAMGLYGYTF	TGTGCCATGGGACTCTATGGCTACACCTTC
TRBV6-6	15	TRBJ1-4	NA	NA	CASSYGLATNEKLFF	TGTGCCAGCAGTTACGGGCTTGCAACTAATGAAAAACTGTTTTTT
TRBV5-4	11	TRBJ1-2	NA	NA	CASRYRDDYTF	TGTGCCAGCCGATACAGGGACGACTACACCTTC
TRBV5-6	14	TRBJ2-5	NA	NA	CASSLQGGTETQYF	TGTGCCAGCAGCTTACAGGGGGGGACAGAGACCCAGTACTTC
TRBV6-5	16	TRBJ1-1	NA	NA	CASSYSKGLENTEAFF	TGTGCCAGCAGTTACTCAAAGGGACTAGAGAACACTGAAGCTTTCTTT
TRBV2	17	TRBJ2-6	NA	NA	CASRDKGDLSGANVLTF	TGTGCCAGCAGGGACAAGGGGGACCTATCTGGGGCCAACGTCCTGACTTTC
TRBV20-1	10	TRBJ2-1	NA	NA	CSVRDFQQFF	TGCAGTGTTCGGGATTTTCAGCAGTTCTTC
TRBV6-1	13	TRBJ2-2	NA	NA	CASSELGGGELFF	TGTGCCAGCAGTGAGTTAGGAGGCGGGGAGCTGTTTTTT
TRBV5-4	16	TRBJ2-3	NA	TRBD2	CASSLRRLAKADTQYF	TGTGCCAGCAGCTTGAGGCGACTAGCCAAAGCAGATACGCAGTATTTT
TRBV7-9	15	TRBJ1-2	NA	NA	CASSPLRTDPDGYTF	TGTGCCAGCAGCCCACTTCGGACGGACCCAGATGGCTACACCTTC
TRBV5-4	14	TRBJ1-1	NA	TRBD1	CASNPGTENTEAFF	TGTGCCAGCAATCCCGGGACAGAGAACACTGAAGCTTTCTTT
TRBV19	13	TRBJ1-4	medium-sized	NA	CASSTGSPGKLFF	TGTGCCAGTAGCACCGGGTCCCCGGGAAAACTGTTTTTT
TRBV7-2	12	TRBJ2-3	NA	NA	CASSSYTDTQYF	TGTGCCAGCAGCTCTTATACAGATACGCAGTATTTT
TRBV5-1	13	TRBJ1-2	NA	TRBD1	CASSGTANYGYTF	TGCGCCAGCAGTGGGACAGCGAACTATGGCTACACCTTC
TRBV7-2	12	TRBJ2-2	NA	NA	CASSFVNGELFF	TGTGCCAGCAGCTTTGTTAACGGGGAGCTGTTTTTT
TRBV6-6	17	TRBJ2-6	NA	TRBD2	CASSLSGGLSGANVLTF	TGTGCCAGCAGTCTTAGCGGGGGGCTCTCTGGGGCCAACGTCCTGACTTTC
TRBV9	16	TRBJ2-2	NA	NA	CASSVSAVAGTGELFF	TGTGCCAGCAGCGTCTCGGCCGTCGCTGGCACCGGGGAGCTGTTTTTT
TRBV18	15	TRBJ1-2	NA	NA	CASSPLREANYGYTF	TGTGCCAGCTCACCGCTGAGGGAAGCTAACTATGGCTACACCTTC
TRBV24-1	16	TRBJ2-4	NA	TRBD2	CATRGGMGAAKNIQYF	TGTGCCACCCGGGGGGGCATGGGAGCGGCCAAAAACATTCAGTACTTC
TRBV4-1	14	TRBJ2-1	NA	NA	CASSQVRDLTEQFF	TGCGCCAGCAGCCAAGTGAGGGACCTTACTGAGCAGTTCTTC
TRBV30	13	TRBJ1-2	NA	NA	CAWSTPGEYGYTF	TGTGCCTGGAGTACCCCGGGGGAATATGGCTACACCTTC
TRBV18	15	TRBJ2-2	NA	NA	CASSPRDINTGELFF	TGTGCCAGCTCGCCCCGGGACATTAACACCGGGGAGCTGTTTTTT
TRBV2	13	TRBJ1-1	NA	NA	CASSENPGTEAFF	TGTGCCAGCAGTGAAAATCCAGGCACTGAAGCTTTCTTT
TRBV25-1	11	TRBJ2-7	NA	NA	CASSVQGKEYF	TGTGCCAGCAGTGTCCAGGGGAAGGAGTACTTC
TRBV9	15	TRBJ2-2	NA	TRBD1	CTSSVGGRNTGELFF	TGTACCAGCAGCGTAGGGGGCCGGAACACCGGGGAGCTGTTTTTT
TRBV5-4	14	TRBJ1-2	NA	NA	CASSLDGLTYGYTF	TGTGCCAGCAGCTTGGATGGATTAACCTATGGCTACACCTTC
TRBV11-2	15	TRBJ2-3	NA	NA	CASSLSGQGGDTQYF	TGTGCCAGCAGCTTATCTGGGCAGGGGGGAGATACGCAGTATTTT
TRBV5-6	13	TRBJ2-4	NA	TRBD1	CASSLGQGNIQYF	TGTGCCAGCAGCTTGGGACAGGGAAACATTCAGTACTTC
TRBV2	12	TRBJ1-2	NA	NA	CASEGGVYGYTF	TGTGCCAGTGAGGGGGGTGTCTATGGCTACACCTTC
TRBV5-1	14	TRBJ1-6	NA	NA	CASSLAGRGSPLHF	TGCGCCAGCAGCTTGGCCGGACGGGGCTCACCCCTCCACTTT
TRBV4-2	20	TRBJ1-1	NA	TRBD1	CASRRGAGNRGFYLGTEAFF	TGTGCCAGCAGAAGAGGAGCGGGGAACAGGGGCTTTTATTTAGGCACTGAAGCTTTCTTT
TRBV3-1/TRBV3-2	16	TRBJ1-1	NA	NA	CASSQEPRLKNTEAFF	TGTGCCAGCAGCCAAGAACCGCGCCTGAAGAACACTGAAGCTTTCTTT
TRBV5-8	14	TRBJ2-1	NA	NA	CASSFSGGKGEQFF	TGTGCCAGCAGCTTCTCGGGGGGCAAGGGTGAGCAGTTCTTC
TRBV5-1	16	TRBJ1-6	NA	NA	CASSLAQSSYNSPLHF	TGCGCCAGCAGCTTGGCCCAGAGCTCCTATAATTCACCCCTCCACTTT
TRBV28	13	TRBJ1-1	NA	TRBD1	CASRLDRAHQAFF	TGTGCCAGCAGGCTGGACAGGGCCCATCAAGCTTTCTTT
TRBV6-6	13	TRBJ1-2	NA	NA	CASMAATTRGYTF	TGTGCCAGCATGGCAGCCACCACGAGGGGCTACACCTTC
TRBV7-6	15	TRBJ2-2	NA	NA	CASSPRDTNTGELFF	TGTGCCAGCAGCCCGCGGGACACTAACACCGGGGAGCTGTTTTTT
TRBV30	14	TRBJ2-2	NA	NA	CAWSVGTVTGELFF	TGTGCCTGGAGTGTAGGGACGGTTACCGGGGAGCTGTTTTTT
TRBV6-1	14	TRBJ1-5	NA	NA	CASSESGTDQPQHF	TGTGCCAGCAGTGAATCGGGTACGGATCAGCCCCAGCATTTT
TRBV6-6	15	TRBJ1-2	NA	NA	CASSSLSIQMEGYTF	TGTGCCAGCAGTTCCTTATCGATCCAAATGGAGGGCTACACCTTC
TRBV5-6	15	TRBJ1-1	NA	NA	CASSHPGFGMAEAFF	TGTGCCAGCAGCCACCCAGGGTTCGGAATGGCTGAAGCTTTCTTT
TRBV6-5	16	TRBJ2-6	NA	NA	CASSYSGDTGANVLTF	TGTGCCAGCAGTTACTCAGGGGATACTGGGGCCAACGTCCTGACTTTC
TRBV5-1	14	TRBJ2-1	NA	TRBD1	CASSLRGQNNEQFF	TGCGCCAGCAGCTTGAGGGGACAGAACAATGAGCAGTTCTTC
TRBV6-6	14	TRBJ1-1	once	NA	CASSYGNMNTEAFF	TGTGCCAGCAGTTACGGGAACATGAACACTGAAGCTTTCTTT
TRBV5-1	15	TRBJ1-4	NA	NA	CASSLPEATNEKLFF	TGCGCCAGCAGCTTACCCGAGGCAACTAATGAAAAACTGTTTTTT